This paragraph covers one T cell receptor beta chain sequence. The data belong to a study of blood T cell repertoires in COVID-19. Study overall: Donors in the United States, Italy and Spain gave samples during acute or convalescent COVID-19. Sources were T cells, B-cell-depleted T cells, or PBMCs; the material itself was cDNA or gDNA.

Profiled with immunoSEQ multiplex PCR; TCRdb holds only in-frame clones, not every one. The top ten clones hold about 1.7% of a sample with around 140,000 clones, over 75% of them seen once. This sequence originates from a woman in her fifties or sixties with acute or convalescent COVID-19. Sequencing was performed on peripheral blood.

CDR3 amino acids: CASAPLGGREEAQYF. The CDR3 coding sequence is TGTGCCAGCGCCCCGCTTGGGGGGCGGGAGGAGGCCCAGTACTTC. The gene calls are TRBV7-3 and TRBJ2-5, with 8 bases fitting TRBD2. The CDR3 sequence is 15 residues long. Germline V gene sequence: CDR1 SGHTA, CDR2 FQGTGA. V gave up 8 bases and J gave up 9 bases; unmatched junction bases: 17. Looking up the rest from reference TRBV7-3 and TRBJ2-5 gives the full variable domain: GAGVSQTPSNKVTEKGKYVELRCDPISGHTALYWYRQSLGQGPEFLIYFQGTGAADDSGLPNDRFFAVRPEGSVSTLKIQRTERGDSAVYLCASAPLGGREEAQYFGPGTRLLVL.